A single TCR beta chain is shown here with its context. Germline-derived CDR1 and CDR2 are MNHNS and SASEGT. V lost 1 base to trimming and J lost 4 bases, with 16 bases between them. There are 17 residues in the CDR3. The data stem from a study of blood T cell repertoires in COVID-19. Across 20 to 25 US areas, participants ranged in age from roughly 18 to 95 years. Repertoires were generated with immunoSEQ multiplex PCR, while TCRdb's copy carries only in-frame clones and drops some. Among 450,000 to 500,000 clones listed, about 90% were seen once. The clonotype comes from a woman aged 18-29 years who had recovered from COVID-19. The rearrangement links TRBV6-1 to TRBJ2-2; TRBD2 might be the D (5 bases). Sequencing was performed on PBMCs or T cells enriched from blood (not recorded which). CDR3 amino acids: CASSEVGRLGSTGELFF. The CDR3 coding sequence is TGTGCCAGCAGTGAAGTTGGCAGGTTAGGGAGCACCGGGGAGCTGTTTTTT.